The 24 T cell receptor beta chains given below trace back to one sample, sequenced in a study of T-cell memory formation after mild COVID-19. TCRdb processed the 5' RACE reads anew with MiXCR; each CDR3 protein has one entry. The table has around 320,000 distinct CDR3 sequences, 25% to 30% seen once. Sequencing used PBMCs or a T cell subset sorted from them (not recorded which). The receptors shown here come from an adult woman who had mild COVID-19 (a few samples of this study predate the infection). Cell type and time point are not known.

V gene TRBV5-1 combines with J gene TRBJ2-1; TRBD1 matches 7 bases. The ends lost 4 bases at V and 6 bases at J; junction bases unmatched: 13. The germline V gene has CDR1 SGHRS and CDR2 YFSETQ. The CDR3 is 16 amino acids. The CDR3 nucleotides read TGCGCCAGCAGCCAAACCCCAGGGGGTCGGGTCAATGAGCAGTTCTTC. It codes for CASSQTPGGRVNEQFF.

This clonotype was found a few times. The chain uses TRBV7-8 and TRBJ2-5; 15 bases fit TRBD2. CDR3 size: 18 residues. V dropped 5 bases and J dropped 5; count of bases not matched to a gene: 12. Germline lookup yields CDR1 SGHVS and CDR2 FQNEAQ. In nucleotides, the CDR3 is TGTGCCAGCAGCACCGGACTAGCGGGAGGGCCTAGGGGGGAGACCCAGTACTTC. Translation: CASSTGLAGGPRGETQYF.

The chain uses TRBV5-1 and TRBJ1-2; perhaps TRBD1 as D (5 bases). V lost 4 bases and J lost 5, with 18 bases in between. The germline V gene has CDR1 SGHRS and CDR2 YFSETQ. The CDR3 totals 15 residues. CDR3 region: CASSHSGTDGYGYTF. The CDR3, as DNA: TGCGCCAGCAGCCACTCCGGGACGGACGGATATGGCTACACCTTC.

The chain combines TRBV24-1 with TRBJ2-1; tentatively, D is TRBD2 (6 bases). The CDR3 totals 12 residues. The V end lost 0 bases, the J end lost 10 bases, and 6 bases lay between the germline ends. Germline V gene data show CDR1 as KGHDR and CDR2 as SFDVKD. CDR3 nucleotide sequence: TGTGCCACCAGTGATTTGCGGGAGGAGCAGTTCTTC. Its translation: CATSDLREEQFF.

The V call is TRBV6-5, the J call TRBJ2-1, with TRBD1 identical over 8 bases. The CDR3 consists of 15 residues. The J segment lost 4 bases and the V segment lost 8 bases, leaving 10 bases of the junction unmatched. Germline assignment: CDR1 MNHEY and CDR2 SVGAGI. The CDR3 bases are TGTGCCAGCTCTTTCCGGGACAGGCCTTACAATGAGCAGTTCTTC. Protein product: CASSFRDRPYNEQFF.

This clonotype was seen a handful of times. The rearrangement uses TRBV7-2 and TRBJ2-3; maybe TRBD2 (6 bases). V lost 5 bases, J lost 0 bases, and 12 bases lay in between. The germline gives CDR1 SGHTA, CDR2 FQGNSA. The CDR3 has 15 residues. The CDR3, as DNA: TGTGCCAGCAGCCTCCGGGAGAGGAGCACAGATACGCAGTATTTT. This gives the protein CASSLRERSTDTQYF. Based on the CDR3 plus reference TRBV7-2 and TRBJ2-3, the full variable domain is GAGVSQSPSNKVTEKGKDVELRCDPISGHTALYWYRQSLGQGLEFLIYFQGNSAPDKSGLPSDRFSAERTGGSVSTLTIQRTQQEDSAVYLCASSLRERSTDTQYFGPGTRLTVL.

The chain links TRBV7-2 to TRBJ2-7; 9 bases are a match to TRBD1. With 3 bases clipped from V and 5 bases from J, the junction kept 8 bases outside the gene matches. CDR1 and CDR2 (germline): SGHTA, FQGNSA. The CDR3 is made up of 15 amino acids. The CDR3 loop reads CASSLLDRGTHEQYF. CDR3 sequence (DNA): TGTGCCAGCAGCTTGTTGGACAGGGGTACCCACGAGCAGTACTTC.

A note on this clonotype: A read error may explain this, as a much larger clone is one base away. The CDR3 protein is CASSPRTSGYEQYF. The CDR3 DNA reads as TGTGCCAGCAGCCCCAGGACTAGCGGCTACGAGCAGTACTTC. V usage is TRBV9 and J usage is TRBJ2-7, with 10 bases identical to TRBD2. CDR3 length: 14 amino acids. With V trimmed by 4 bases and J by 3 bases, 4 bases remained unmatched. Germline V gene lookup returns CDR1 SGDLS and CDR2 YYNGEE.

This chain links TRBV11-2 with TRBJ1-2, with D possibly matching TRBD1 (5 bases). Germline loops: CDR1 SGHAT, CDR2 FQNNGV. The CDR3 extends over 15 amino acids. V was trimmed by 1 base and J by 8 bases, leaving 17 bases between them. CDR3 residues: CASSLGGWTREGYTF. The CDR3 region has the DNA TGTGCCAGCAGCTTAGGGGGGTGGACGAGGGAAGGCTACACCTTC.

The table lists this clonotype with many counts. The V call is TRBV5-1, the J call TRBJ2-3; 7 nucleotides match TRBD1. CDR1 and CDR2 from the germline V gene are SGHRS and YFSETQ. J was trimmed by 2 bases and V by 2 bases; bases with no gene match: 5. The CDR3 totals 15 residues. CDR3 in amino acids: CASSLQGQITDTQYF. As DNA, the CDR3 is TGCGCCAGCAGCTTACAGGGGCAAATCACAGATACGCAGTATTTT. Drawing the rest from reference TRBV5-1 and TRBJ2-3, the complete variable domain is KAGVTQTPRYLIKTRGQQVTLSCSPISGHRSVSWYQQTPGQGLQFLFEYFSETQRNKGNFPGRFSGRQFSNSRSEMNVSTLELGDSALYLCASSLQGQITDTQYFGPGTRLTVL.

DNA for the CDR3: TGCGCCAGCAGCTCTTCAGCGGGGCAAGCCTCCTACAATGAGCAGTTCTTC. Amino acids: CASSSSAGQASYNEQFF. The chain combines TRBV5-1 with TRBJ2-1; 7 bases agree with TRBD2. This CDR3 has 17 residues. The germline gives CDR1 SGHRS, CDR2 YFSETQ. With 3 bases clipped from V and 0 bases from J, the junction kept 9 bases outside the gene matches. Variable domain in full (rest from reference TRBV5-1 and TRBJ2-1): KAGVTQTPRYLIKTRGQQVTLSCSPISGHRSVSWYQQTPGQGLQFLFEYFSETQRNKGNFPGRFSGRQFSNSRSEMNVSTLELGDSALYLCASSSSAGQASYNEQFFGPGTRLTVL.

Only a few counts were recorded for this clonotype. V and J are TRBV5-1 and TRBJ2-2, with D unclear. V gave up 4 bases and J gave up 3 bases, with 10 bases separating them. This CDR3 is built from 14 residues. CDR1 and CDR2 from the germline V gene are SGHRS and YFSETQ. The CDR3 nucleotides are TGCGCCAGCAGCGGAACCTCCTACACCGGGGAGCTGTTTTTT. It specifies CASSGTSYTGELFF. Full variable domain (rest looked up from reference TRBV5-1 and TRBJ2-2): KAGVTQTPRYLIKTRGQQVTLSCSPISGHRSVSWYQQTPGQGLQFLFEYFSETQRNKGNFPGRFSGRQFSNSRSEMNVSTLELGDSALYLCASSGTSYTGELFFGEGSRLTVL.

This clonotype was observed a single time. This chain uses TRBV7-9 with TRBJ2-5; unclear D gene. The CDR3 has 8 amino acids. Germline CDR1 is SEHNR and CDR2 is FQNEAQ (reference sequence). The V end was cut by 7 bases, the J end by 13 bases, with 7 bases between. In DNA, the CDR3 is TGTGCCAGCACCCCCCCGTACTTC. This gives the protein CASTPPYF.

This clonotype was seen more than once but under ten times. CDR3 in amino acids: CSATGTSGKQETQYF. CDR3 nucleotide sequence: TGCAGTGCAACTGGGACTAGCGGGAAACAAGAGACCCAGTACTTC. This sequence joins TRBV20-1 and TRBJ2-5; 13 bases line up with TRBD2. The CDR3 covers 15 residues. The V gene end was trimmed by 6 bases and the J gene end by 2 bases; junction bases not matched to a gene: 6. Germline V gene data show CDR1 as DFQATT and CDR2 as SNEGSKA (reference sequence).

The CDR3 protein is CASSHGMGDREQYF. As DNA, the CDR3 is TGCGCCAGCAGCCACGGAATGGGGGATCGAGAGCAGTATTTT. This chain links TRBV4-1 with TRBJ2-3; D is tentatively TRBD1 or TRBD2 (5 bases each). Trimming took 3 bases from V and 11 from J, leaving 18 bases between them. Germline V CDR1 and CDR2: MGHRA, YSYEKL. This CDR3 comprises 14 residues.

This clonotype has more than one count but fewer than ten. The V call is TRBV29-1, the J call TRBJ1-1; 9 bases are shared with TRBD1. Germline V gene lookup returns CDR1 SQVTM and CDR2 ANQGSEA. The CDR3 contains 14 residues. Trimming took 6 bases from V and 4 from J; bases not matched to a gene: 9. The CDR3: CSVQTGGGFTEAFF. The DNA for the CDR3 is TGCAGCGTGCAAACAGGGGGCGGATTCACTGAAGCTTTCTTT.

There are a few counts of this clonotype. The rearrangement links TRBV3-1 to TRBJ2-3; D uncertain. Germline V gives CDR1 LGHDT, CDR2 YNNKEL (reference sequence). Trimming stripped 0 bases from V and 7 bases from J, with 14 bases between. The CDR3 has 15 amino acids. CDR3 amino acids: CASSQEGTFGNTQYF. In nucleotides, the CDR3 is TGTGCCAGCAGCCAAGAAGGAACCTTTGGAAATACGCAGTATTTT.

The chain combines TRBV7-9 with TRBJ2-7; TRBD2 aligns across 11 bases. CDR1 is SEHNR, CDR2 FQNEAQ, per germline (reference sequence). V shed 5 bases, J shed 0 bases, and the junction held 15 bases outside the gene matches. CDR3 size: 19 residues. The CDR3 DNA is TGTGCCAGCAGCCCGAGGATGGATAGCGGGGGGGCTCGCTCCTACGAGCAGTACTTC. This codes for CASSPRMDSGGARSYEQYF.

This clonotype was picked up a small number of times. This chain's CDR3 is CASSQATSRDTQYF. CDR3 DNA sequence: TGTGCCAGCAGCCAAGCGACTAGTCGGGATACGCAGTATTTT. The V gene is TRBV7-8, the J gene TRBJ2-3; a possible D gene is TRBD2 (6 bases). V lost 5 bases and J lost 6, with 15 bases in between. The CDR3 has 14 residues. CDR1 is SGHVS, CDR2 FQNEAQ, per germline.

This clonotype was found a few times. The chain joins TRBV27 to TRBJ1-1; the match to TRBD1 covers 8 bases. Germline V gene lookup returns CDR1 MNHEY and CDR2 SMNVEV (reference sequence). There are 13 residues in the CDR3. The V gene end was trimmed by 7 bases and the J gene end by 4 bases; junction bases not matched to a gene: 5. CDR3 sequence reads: CASIGQGSTEAFF. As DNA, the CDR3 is TGTGCCAGCATAGGACAGGGATCCACTGAAGCTTTCTTT.

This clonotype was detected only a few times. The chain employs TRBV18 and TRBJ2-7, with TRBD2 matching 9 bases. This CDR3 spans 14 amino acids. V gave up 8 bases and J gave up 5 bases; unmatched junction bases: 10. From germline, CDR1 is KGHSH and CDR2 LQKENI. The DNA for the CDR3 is TGTGCCAGCGCACGTAGCGGGGGTACCCACGAGCAGTACTTC. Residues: CASARSGGTHEQYF.

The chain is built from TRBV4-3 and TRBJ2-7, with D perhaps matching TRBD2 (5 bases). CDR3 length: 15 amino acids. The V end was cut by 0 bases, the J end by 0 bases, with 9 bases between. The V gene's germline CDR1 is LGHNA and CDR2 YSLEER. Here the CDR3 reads CASSQEMGSSYEQYF. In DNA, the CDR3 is TGCGCCAGCAGCCAAGAAATGGGGAGCTCCTACGAGCAGTACTTC.

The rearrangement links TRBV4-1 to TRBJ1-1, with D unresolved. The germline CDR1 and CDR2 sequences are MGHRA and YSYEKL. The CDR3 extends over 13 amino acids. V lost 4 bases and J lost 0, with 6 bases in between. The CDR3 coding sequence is TGCGCCAGCAGCCTTTCCATGAACACTGAAGCTTTCTTT. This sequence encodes CASSLSMNTEAFF.

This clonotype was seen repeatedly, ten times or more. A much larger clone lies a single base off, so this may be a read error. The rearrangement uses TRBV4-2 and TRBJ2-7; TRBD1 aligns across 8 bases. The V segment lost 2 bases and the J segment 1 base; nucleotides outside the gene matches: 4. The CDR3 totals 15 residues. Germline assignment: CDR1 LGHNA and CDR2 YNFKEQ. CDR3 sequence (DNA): TGTGCCAGCAGCCAACCGGGACAGGTGTCCTACGAGCAGTACTTC. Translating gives CASSQPGQVSYEQYF.